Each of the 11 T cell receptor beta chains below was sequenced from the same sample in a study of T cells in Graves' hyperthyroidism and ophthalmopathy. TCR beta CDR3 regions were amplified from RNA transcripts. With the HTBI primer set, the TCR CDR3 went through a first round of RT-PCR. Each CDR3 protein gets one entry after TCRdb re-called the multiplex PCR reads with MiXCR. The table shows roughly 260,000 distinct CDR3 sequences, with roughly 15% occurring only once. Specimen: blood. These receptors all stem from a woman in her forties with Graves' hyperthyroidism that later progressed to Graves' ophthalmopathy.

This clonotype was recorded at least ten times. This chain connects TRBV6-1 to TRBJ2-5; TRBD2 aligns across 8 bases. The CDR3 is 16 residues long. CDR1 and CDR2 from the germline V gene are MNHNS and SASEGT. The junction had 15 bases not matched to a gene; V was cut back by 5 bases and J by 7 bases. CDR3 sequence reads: CASSSFSGINEGTQYF. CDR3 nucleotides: TGTGCCAGCAGTTCCTTTAGCGGGATTAATGAGGGGACCCAGTACTTC.

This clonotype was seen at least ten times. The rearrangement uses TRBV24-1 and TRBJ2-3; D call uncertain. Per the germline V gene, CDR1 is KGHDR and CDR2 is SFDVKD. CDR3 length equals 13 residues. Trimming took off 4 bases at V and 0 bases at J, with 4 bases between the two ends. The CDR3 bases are TGTGCCACCAGTGAATCGAGCACAGATACGCAGTATTTT. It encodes CATSESSTDTQYF.

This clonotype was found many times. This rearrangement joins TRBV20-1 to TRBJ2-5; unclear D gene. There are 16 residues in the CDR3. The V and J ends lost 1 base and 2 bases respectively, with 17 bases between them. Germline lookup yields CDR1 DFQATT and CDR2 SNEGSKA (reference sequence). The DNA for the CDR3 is TGCAGTGCTAGAGGTAACCCCCAGGCAGGACAAGAGACCCAGTACTTC. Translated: CSARGNPQAGQETQYF.

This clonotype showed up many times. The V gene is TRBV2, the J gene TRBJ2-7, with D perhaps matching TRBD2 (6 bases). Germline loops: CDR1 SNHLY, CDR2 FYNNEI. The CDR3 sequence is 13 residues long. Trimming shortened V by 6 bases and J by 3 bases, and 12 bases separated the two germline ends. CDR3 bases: TGTGCCAGCAGCGCGGGATCTTACTACGAGCAGTACTTC. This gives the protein CASSAGSYYEQYF.

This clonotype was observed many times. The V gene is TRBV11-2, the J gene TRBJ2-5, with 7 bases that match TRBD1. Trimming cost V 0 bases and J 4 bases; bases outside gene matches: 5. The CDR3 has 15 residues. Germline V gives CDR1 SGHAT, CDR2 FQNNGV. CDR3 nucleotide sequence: TGTGCCAGCAGCTTAGATATGGGGACAGCAGAGACCCAGTACTTC. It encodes CASSLDMGTAETQYF.

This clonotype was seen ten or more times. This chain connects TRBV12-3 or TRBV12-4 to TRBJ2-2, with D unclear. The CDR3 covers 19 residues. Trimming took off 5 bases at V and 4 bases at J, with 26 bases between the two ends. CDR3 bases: TGTGCCAGCAGTATACCACGGTGTGACAATAAGAGTTGCACCGGGGAGCTGTTTTTT. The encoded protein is CASSIPRCDNKSCTGELFF.

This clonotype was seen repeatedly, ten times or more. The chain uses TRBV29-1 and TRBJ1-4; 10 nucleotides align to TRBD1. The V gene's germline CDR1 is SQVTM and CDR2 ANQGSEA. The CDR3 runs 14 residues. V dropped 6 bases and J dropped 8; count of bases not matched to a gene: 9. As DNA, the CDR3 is TGCAGCGTCGTCGACAGGGGGCGCGGGGAAAAACTGTTTTTT. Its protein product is CSVVDRGRGEKLFF. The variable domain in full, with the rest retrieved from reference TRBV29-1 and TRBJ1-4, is SAVISQKPSRDICQRGTSLTIQCQVDSQVTMMFWYRQQPGQSLTLIATANQGSEATYESGFVIDKFPISRPNLTFSTLTVSNMSPEDSSIYLCSVVDRGRGEKLFFGSGTQLSVL.

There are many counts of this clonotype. CDR3 sequence: CAISDSVYNEQFF. Here the CDR3 DNA reads TGTGCCATCAGTGATTCTGTTTACAATGAGCAGTTCTTC. The chain carries TRBV10-3 and TRBJ2-1; D call uncertain. Trimming left V 3 bases short and J 4 bases short, with 7 bases between. Germline loops: CDR1 ENHRY, CDR2 SYGVKD. This CDR3 is built from 13 residues.

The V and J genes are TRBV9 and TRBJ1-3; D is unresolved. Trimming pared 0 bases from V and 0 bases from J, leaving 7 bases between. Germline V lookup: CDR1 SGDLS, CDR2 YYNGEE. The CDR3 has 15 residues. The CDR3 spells CASSVEIPSGNTIYF. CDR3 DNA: TGTGCCAGCAGCGTAGAAATACCCTCTGGAAACACCATATATTTT.

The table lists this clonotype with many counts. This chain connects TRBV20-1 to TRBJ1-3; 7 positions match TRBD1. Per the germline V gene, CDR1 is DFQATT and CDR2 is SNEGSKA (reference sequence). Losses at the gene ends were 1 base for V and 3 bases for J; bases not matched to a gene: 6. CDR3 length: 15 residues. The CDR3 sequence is CSARVGAGGGNTIYF. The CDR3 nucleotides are TGCAGTGCTAGAGTGGGGGCAGGGGGTGGAAACACCATATATTTT.

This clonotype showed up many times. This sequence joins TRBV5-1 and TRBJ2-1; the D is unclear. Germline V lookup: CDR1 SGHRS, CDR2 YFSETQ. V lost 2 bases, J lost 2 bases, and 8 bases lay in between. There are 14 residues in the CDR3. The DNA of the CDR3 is TGCGCCAGCAGCTTATATACCACCTACAATGAGCAGTTCTTC. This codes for CASSLYTTYNEQFF.